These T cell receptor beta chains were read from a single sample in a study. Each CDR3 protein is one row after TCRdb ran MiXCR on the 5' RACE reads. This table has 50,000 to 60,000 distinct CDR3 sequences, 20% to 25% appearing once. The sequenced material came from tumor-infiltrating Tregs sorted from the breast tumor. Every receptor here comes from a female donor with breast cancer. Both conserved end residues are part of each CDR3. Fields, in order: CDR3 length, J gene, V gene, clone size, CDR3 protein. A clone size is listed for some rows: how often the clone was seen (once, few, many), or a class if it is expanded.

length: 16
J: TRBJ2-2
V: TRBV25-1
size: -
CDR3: CASVPHGSGNTGELFF

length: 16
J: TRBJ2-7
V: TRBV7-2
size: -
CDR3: CASSLGWSGMTYEQYF

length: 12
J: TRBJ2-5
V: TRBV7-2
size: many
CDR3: CASSPYIGTQYF

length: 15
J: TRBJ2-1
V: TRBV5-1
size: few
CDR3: CASSLVGRADNEQFF

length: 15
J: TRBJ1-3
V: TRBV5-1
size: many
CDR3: CASSRDGRSGNTIYF

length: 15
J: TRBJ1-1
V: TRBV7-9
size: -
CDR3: CASSLGWGSDTEAFF

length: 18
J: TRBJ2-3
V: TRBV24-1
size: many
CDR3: CATSVHPRGQGTVYTQYF

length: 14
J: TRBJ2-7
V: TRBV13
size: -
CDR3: CASSFGTGLYEQYF

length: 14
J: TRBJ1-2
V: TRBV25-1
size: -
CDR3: CASSDPGGASGYTF

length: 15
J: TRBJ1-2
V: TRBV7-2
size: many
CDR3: CASSLDPGSIGGYTF

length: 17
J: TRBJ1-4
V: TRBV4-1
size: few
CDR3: CASRVPGQGANNEKLFF

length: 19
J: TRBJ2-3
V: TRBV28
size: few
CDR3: CASSPTETSGRWGTDTQYF

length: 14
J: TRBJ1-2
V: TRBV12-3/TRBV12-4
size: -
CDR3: CASSPGTGPYGYTF

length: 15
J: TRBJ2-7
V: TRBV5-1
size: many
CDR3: CASSPRVGEYYEQYF

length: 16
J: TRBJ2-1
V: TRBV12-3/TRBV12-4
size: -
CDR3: CASSLAGTLVYNEQFF

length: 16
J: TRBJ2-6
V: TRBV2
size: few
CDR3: CASSPQGARGANVLTF

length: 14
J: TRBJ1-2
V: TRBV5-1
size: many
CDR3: CASSSTGNEGGYTF

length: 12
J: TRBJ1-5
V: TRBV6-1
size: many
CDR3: CASNRDRAPQHF

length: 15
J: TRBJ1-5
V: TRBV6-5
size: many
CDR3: CASSSAGSRDQPQHF

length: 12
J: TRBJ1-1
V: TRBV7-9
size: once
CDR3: CASSWTDSQAFF

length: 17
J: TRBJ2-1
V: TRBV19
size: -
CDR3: CASSIGQGMYRSHEQFF

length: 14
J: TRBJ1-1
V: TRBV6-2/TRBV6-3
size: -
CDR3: CASRSDRFRTEAFF

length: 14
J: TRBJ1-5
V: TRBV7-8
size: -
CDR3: CASSLARESQPQHF

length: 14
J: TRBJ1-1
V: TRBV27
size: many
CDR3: CASSVGQRYTEAFF

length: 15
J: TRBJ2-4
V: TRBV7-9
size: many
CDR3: CASREGMLGKNIQYF

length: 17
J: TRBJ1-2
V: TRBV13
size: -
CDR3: CASSSLRDAGGARGYTF